What follows are 25 T cell receptor beta chains derived from one specimen sequenced in a study of graft-versus-host responses after intestinal transplantation. Clones were read by immunoSEQ multiplex PCR, and TCRdb kept only the in-frame ones, dropping some. The sample gives 35,000 to 50,000 clones, 90% to 95% of which show up once; more than 0.2% is in the top ten. The antigens of these receptors remain unknown. Sample: unstimulated CD8+ T cells sorted from spleen or lymph node cells, taken before transplant. The receptors originated from a human donor who was the organ donor for an intestinal transplant.

V is TRBV5-4 and J is TRBJ2-7; no clear D gene. CDR3 length: 12 residues. Germline V gene data show CDR1 as SGHNT and CDR2 as YYREEE (reference sequence). V was cut by 2 bases and J by 2 bases, with 5 bases left in between. CDR3 residues: CASSFGAYEQYF. The DNA of the CDR3 is TGTGCCAGCAGCTTCGGAGCCTACGAGCAGTACTTC. Full variable domain (rest looked up from reference TRBV5-4 and TRBJ2-7): ETGVTQSPTHLIKTRGQQVTLRCSSQSGHNTVSWYQQALGQGPQFIFQYYREEENGRGNFPPRFSGLQFPNYSSELNVNALELDDSALYLCASSFGAYEQYFGPGTRLTVT.

The chain has TRBV2 and TRBJ2-3; 8 bases agree with TRBD2. V dropped 7 bases and J dropped 3; count of bases not matched to a gene: 3. Germline values: CDR1 SNHLY, CDR2 FYNNEI. The CDR3 covers 13 residues. Written as DNA, the CDR3 is TGTGCCAGCACCGGGGGGGCGACAGATACGCAGTATTTT. Translating it yields CASTGGATDTQYF.

The chain combines TRBV2 with TRBJ2-5; D is possibly TRBD1 (6 bases). V gave up 7 bases and J gave up 5 bases, with 20 bases separating them. The length of the CDR3 is 15 residues. From germline, CDR1 is SNHLY and CDR2 FYNNEI. CDR3 region: CASNGVMTGRETQYF. In nucleotides, the CDR3 is TGTGCCAGCAATGGGGTAATGACAGGAAGGGAGACCCAGTACTTC.

The chain is built from TRBV11-3 and TRBJ1-2, with D unclear. V shed 3 bases and J shed 2 bases, with 7 bases lying between them. The CDR3 sequence is 13 residues long. The germline gives CDR1 SGHNT, CDR2 YENEEA. The CDR3 loop reads CASSFDGNYGYTF. The CDR3 bases are TGTGCCAGCAGCTTCGACGGGAACTATGGCTACACCTTC.

This chain links TRBV6-5 with TRBJ1-6; 8 bases are shared with TRBD1. CDR3 length: 14 residues. Germline CDR1 and CDR2: MNHEY and SVGAGI. The ends lost 5 bases at V and 9 bases at J; junction bases unmatched: 6. CDR3 sequence reads: CASSRDRGSSPLHF. The DNA of the CDR3 is TGTGCCAGCAGTCGAGACAGGGGTAGTTCACCCCTCCACTTT.

This chain connects TRBV7-6 to TRBJ1-1, with D perhaps matching TRBD1 (5 bases). Trimming removed 6 bases at V and 0 bases at J, with 11 bases between. Looked up from germline, CDR1 is SGHVS and CDR2 is FNYEAQ. This CDR3 has 14 residues. The CDR3 nucleotides read TGTGCCAGCAGGCCCGGGGGGGTGAACACTGAAGCTTTCTTT. This encodes CASRPGGVNTEAFF.

This chain connects TRBV27 to TRBJ1-2; 8 nucleotides line up with TRBD1. There are 15 residues in the CDR3. V shed 0 bases and J 5 bases; nucleotides not matched to a gene: 5. The germline V gene has CDR1 MNHEY and CDR2 SMNVEV (reference sequence). The CDR3 spells CASSLSTGEGYGYTF. The CDR3 coding sequence is TGTGCCAGCAGTTTATCGACAGGGGAAGGGTATGGCTACACCTTC.

This chain links TRBV4-1 with TRBJ2-7; 10 bases match TRBD2. The V segment lost 5 bases and the J segment 2 bases; nucleotides outside the gene matches: 6. Germline-derived CDR1 and CDR2 are MGHRA and YSYEKL. This CDR3 comprises 15 residues. The CDR3 loop is CASSWRLAGAYEQYF. CDR3 sequence (DNA): TGCGCCAGCAGCTGGAGGCTAGCGGGGGCCTACGAGCAGTACTTC.

The chain links TRBV19 to TRBJ2-1; D not certain. Trimming cost V 3 bases and J 3 bases, with 6 bases left between them. The CDR3 length is 13 residues. Per the germline V gene, CDR1 is LNHDA and CDR2 is SQIVND (reference sequence). In DNA, the CDR3 is TGTGCCAGTAGTATTTTTGGCTACAATGAGCAGTTCTTC. Translated, it gives CASSIFGYNEQFF.

The rearrangement joins TRBV27 to TRBJ2-6; D may be TRBD1 (6 bases). V was trimmed by 7 bases and J by 0 bases, leaving 10 bases between them. This CDR3 spans 15 amino acids. Germline V gene sequence: CDR1 MNHEY, CDR2 SMNVEV (reference sequence). CDR3 amino acids: CASTQTGSGANVLTF. The CDR3 DNA reads TGTGCCAGCACCCAGACAGGCTCTGGGGCCAACGTCCTGACTTTC.

In the case of this clone: The junction differs from germline at one of its ends, possibly a read error. The CDR3: CASSHNRESQEAQYF. The CDR3 nucleotides are TGTGCCAGCAGCCATAACCGGGAGTCCCAAGAGGCCCAGTACTTC. The rearrangement uses TRBV4-2 and TRBJ2-5, with TRBD2 as a possible D gene (6 bases). CDR3 length: 15 residues. Germline CDR1 and CDR2: LGHNA and YNFKEQ.

This rearrangement joins TRBV15 to TRBJ2-3; TRBD2 aligns across 8 bases. Trimming took 1 base from V and 0 from J; bases not matched to a gene: 6. The CDR3 runs 17 residues. CDR1 LNHNV and CDR2 YYDKDF come from the germline V gene (reference sequence). CDR3 sequence reads: CATSRAERGPSTDTQYF. The CDR3, as DNA: TGTGCCACCAGCAGAGCGGAGCGGGGGCCTAGCACAGATACGCAGTATTTT.

The chain uses TRBV4-2 and TRBJ1-2; D unclear. Looked up from germline, CDR1 is LGHNA and CDR2 is YNFKEQ. Trimming removed 1 base at V and 0 bases at J, with 12 bases between. The CDR3 is made up of 16 amino acids. The CDR3 reads CASSQAPGTPNYGYTF. CDR3 coding DNA: TGTGCCAGCAGCCAAGCCCCGGGAACTCCTAACTATGGCTACACCTTC.

V usage is TRBV7-9 and J usage is TRBJ2-3, with D possibly called TRBD1 or TRBD2 (6 bases each). V was cut by 1 base and J by 5 bases, with 13 bases left in between. This CDR3 spans 15 amino acids. From germline, CDR1 is SEHNR and CDR2 FQNEAQ (reference sequence). DNA of the CDR3: TGTGCCAGCAGCTTAGGGGGGGCCGCCGGAGATACGCAGTATTTT. It is translated as CASSLGGAAGDTQYF.

The chain employs TRBV2 and TRBJ2-3, with D possibly matching TRBD1 (5 bases). The germline V gene encodes CDR1 SNHLY and CDR2 FYNNEI. V lost 3 bases and J 6 bases, leaving 16 bases between the germline ends. CDR3 length equals 15 residues. DNA for the CDR3: TGTGCCAGCAGTGAGGGCAGGGCTTACGTGGATACGCAGTATTTT. Translating gives CASSEGRAYVDTQYF.

This chain joins TRBV28 and TRBJ2-7; no definite D call. This CDR3 contains 13 residues. Germline CDR1 reads MDHEN; CDR2 reads SYDVKM. With 10 bases removed from V and 5 bases from J, the gap between germline ends came to 18 bases. The CDR3 region is CATTGPLVDEQYF. The CDR3 DNA sequence: TGTGCCACCACGGGCCCGTTGGTGGACGAGCAGTACTTC.

The genes are TRBV29-1 and TRBJ1-1; tentatively, D is TRBD1 (6 bases). Per the germline V gene, CDR1 is SQVTM and CDR2 is ANQGSEA. The CDR3 has 14 amino acids. V shed 3 bases and J shed 0 bases, with 11 bases lying between them. The CDR3 sequence is CSVEEGVLNTEAFF. In nucleotides, the CDR3 is TGCAGCGTTGAGGAGGGGGTGTTGAACACTGAAGCTTTCTTT.

The chain couples TRBV12-1 to TRBJ1-1; the D call in the table, TRBD1, was not verified against the DNA. TRBV12-1 is designated a pseudogene. The CDR3 totals 12 residues. Here the CDR3 reads CASSWTNTEAFF. In DNA, the CDR3 is TGTGCCAGCAGCTGGACAAACACTGAAGCTTTCTTT.

This rearrangement joins TRBV28 to TRBJ2-3; 13 bases match TRBD2. Unmatched junction bases numbered 25, after V lost 3 bases and J lost 4 bases. Per germline, CDR1 MDHEN and CDR2 SYDVKM. This CDR3 contains 23 residues. The CDR3 bases are TGTGCCAGCAGTTTTCTTTCGGGACCTAAGTTACCGGGACTAGCGGGGTGGGCAGATACGCAGTATTTT. It codes for CASSFLSGPKLPGLAGWADTQYF.

This chain links TRBV30 with TRBJ1-1, with 7 positions matching TRBD1. CDR1 is GTSNPN and CDR2 is SVGIG in the germline V gene (reference sequence). The CDR3 is made up of 14 amino acids. The trim removed 1 base at V and 1 base at J, leaving 3 bases unmatched. The CDR3 is CAWSGRTGNTEAFF. DNA of the CDR3: TGTGCCTGGAGTGGGAGGACAGGGAACACTGAAGCTTTCTTT.

The CDR3 loop reads CASSQEDRGGGTEAFF. CDR3 nucleotide sequence: TGTGCCAGCAGCCAAGAGGACAGGGGAGGGGGCACTGAAGCTTTCTTT. V gene TRBV4-2 combines with J gene TRBJ1-1; 9 nucleotides agree with TRBD1. Germline trimming cut 0 bases from V and 4 bases from J; bases unmatched to any gene: 6. Germline lookup yields CDR1 LGHNA and CDR2 YNFKEQ. The CDR3 runs 16 residues.

J is TRBJ1-1 and V is TRBV27, with 8 bases matching TRBD1. V dropped 5 bases and J dropped 1; count of bases not matched to a gene: 6. CDR3 length: 15 residues. Germline CDR1 reads MNHEY; CDR2 reads SMNVEV (reference sequence). CDR3 sequence (DNA): TGTGCCAGCAGTCCGACAGGGGCCGAGAACACTGAAGCTTTCTTT. It encodes CASSPTGAENTEAFF.

The chain employs TRBV7-2 and TRBJ1-2; tentatively, D is TRBD1 (6 bases). Germline CDR1 is SGHTA and CDR2 is FQGNSA. The CDR3 covers 17 residues. The V end was cut by 5 bases, the J end by 1 base, with 20 bases between. The CDR3 sequence is CASSSRDTTPFNYGYTF. DNA for the CDR3: TGTGCCAGCAGCAGCCGGGACACCACTCCATTTAACTATGGCTACACCTTC.

The chain employs TRBV11-2 and TRBJ2-3, with 9 nucleotides matching TRBD1. Germline CDR1 SGHAT, CDR2 FQNNGV. The V segment lost 5 bases and the J segment 4 bases; nucleotides outside the gene matches: 10. The CDR3 runs to 16 residues. CDR3 sequence reads: CASSPWVDRGSDTQYF. CDR3 sequence (DNA): TGTGCCAGCAGCCCTTGGGTGGACAGGGGATCAGATACGCAGTATTTT.

The V gene is TRBV6-6, the J gene TRBJ2-3; D may be TRBD2 (5 bases). This CDR3 spans 16 amino acids. Germline V CDR1 and CDR2: MNHNY, SVGAGI (reference sequence). V was trimmed by 2 bases and J by 2 bases, leaving 14 bases between them. The CDR3 loop is CASSYDGSEVTDTQYF. CDR3 coding DNA: TGTGCCAGCAGTTACGATGGGAGTGAAGTCACAGATACGCAGTATTTT.